This TCR beta chain was sequenced during a study of T cells in Graves' hyperthyroidism and ophthalmopathy. Notes on the study in general: Stable hyperthyroidism was separated from ophthalmopathy by a model based on 13 V-J features.

RNA transcripts were the template for amplifying TCR beta CDR3 regions. A set of HTBI primers served as the primers for a first-round RT-PCR of the TCR CDR3. TCRdb fed the multiplex PCR reads into MiXCR, producing one record per CDR3 protein. The sample includes 540,000 or so distinct CDR3 sequences, approximately 44% of them seen just once. The CDR3 sequence is 11 residues long. Per the germline V gene, CDR1 is SGHAT and CDR2 is FQNNGV. A word on this clonotype: Antigen: not known. This may arise from a read error, as a much more abundant clone is one base away.

The V call is TRBV11-2, the J call TRBJ1-1, with TRBD1 as a possible D gene (5 bases). The sequenced sample was peripheral blood or thyroid tissue (not recorded which). The clonotype was recovered from an adult woman with Graves' disease, either hyperthyroidism or ophthalmopathy (not recorded which). Here the CDR3 reads CVSRGGTEAFF. CDR3 nucleotide sequence: TGTGTCAGCAGAGGAGGGACGGAAGCTTTCTTT.